This entry features one T cell receptor (beta chain) sequence. The antigen remains unidentified. Here immunoSEQ multiplex PCR was the method, and the copy in TCRdb shows in-frame clones only, minus some. The sample lists 77,000 or so clones, over 85% occurring once. These data come from a study of OX40 agonist ivuxolimab in advanced cancers. Study summary: People who had prior anti-PD-1, anti-PD-L1 or anti-CTLA-4 therapy could take part, and under 45% had some. Regarding the study as a whole: With doses of 0.1-3.0 mg/kg, partial responders showed among the lowest clonal expansion.

V shed 4 bases, J shed 2 bases, and the junction held 2 bases outside the gene matches. Per the germline V gene, CDR1 is LNHNV and CDR2 is YYDKDF (reference sequence). The length of the CDR3 is 15 residues. Sequenced here: CD4+ or CD8+ T cells sorted from blood, sampled in a trial of the OX40 agonist ivuxolimab. The sequence was obtained from an adult with an advanced solid tumor such as melanoma, head and neck, liver or kidney cancer. This chain connects TRBV15 to TRBJ2-3, with 11 bases that match TRBD2. The CDR3 region has the DNA TGTGCCACCAGCAAGGGACTAGCGGCCACAGATACGCAGTATTTT. It encodes CATSKGLAATDTQYF.